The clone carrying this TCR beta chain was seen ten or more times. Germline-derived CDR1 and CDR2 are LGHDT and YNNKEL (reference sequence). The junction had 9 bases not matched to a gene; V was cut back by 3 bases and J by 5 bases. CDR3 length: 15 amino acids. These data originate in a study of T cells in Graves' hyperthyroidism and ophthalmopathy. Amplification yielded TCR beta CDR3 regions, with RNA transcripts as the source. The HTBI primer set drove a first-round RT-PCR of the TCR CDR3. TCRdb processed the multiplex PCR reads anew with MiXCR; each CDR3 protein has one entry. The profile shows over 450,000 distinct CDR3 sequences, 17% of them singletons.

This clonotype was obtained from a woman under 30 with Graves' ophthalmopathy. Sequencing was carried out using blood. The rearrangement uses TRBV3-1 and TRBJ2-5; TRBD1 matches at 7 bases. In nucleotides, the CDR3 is TGTGCCAGCAGCCAGTCAACAGGGGAAATCGAGACCCAGTACTTC. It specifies CASSQSTGEIETQYF.